This is a list of T cell receptor beta chains from one sample in a study of identifying expanded T cells in peripheral blood. Generated by immunoSEQ multiplex PCR, the TCRdb table keeps only in-frame clones and is missing some. The sample includes tens of thousands of clones, 88% of them seen just once. The source material was blood. All receptors derive from a person aged 18 to 75 in good health. CDR3s include the opening cysteine and the closing phenylalanine or tryptophan. A D gene is named only where the DNA matches it firmly. Not every row has a clone size; where given, it reads once, few, many or a size class.

clone_size j_call v_call d_call cdr3_nt cdr3_aa
. TRBJ1-1 TRBV10-1 . TGCGCCAGCAGTGAGTGGGGTACGGCGAACACTGAAGCTTTCTTT CASSEWGTANTEAFF
. TRBJ2-7 TRBV12-1 . TGTGCCAGCAGGCCCCGGGCGGGGGGGCCTAACGAGCAGTACTTC CASRPRAGGPNEQYF
few TRBJ1-2 TRBV27 . TGTGCCAGCAGTTTATCGACCTCAACAACGACCTATGGCTACACCTTC CASSLSTSTTTYGYTF
. TRBJ2-7 TRBV29-1 . TGCAGCGTTGAAGCGGGGACGACCTACGAGCAGTACTTC CSVEAGTTYEQYF
. TRBJ2-1 TRBV29-1 TRBD2 TGCAGCGCCCGAGGGGCTAGCGGGGTTTACAATGAGCAGTTCTTC CSARGASGVYNEQFF
few TRBJ1-1 TRBV20-1 . TGCAGTTGGGGGGCAGACACTGAAGCTTTCTTT CSWGADTEAFF
. TRBJ1-4 TRBV4-1 TRBD1 TGCGCCAGCAGCGCGCACAGGGGGCTTGGCGAAAAACTGTTTTTT CASSAHRGLGEKLFF
. TRBJ1-1 TRBV9 . TGTGCCAGCAGCGTAAATAGCCTCGGAAGGGGGGTTCTGGGGTCGAACACTGAAGCTTTCTTT CASSVNSLGRGVLGSNTEAFF
. TRBJ2-3 TRBV10-2 TRBD2 TGCGCCAGCAGCAAGCGGGGGACCACAGATACGCAGTATTTT CASSKRGTTDTQYF
. TRBJ2-7 TRBV27 . TGTGCCAGCCGAGTTCAGGGCTCCTACGAGCAGTACTTC CASRVQGSYEQYF
. TRBJ2-1 TRBV5-6 TRBD2 TGTGCCAGCAGACCCAGCGGGGCCGCCTACAATGAGCAGTTCTTC CASRPSGAAYNEQFF
once TRBJ2-7 TRBV7-8 . TGTGCCAGCAGCCGTAAACCGGGGCCACTCTCCTACGAGCAGTACTTC CASSRKPGPLSYEQYF
. TRBJ1-2 TRBV20-1 . TGCAGTGCTAGGGACGGTGGCTACACCTTC CSARDGGYTF
. TRBJ1-5 TRBV7-2 TRBD1 TGTGCCAGCAGCTTAACAGGGGGCGCGGGTCAGCCCCAGCATTTT CASSLTGGAGQPQHF
. TRBJ2-5 TRBV9 . TGTGCCAGCAGCGTAGATAGGAACCGGGGAAAGAAGACCCAGTACTTC CASSVDRNRGKKTQYF
. TRBJ1-1 TRBV2 . TGTGCCAGCAGGGGCATGGGGGCTTTCACTGAAGCTTTCTTT CASRGMGAFTEAFF
. TRBJ1-4 TRBV7-2 . TGTGCCAGCAGCTTAGTCGTCGGCAGGGGTGAAAAACTGTTTTTT CASSLVVGRGEKLFF
. TRBJ1-1 TRBV7-2 . TGTGCCAGCAGCTCAGGGACGGTGAACACTGAAGCTTTCTTT CASSSGTVNTEAFF
. TRBJ1-1 TRBV6-5 . TGTGCCAGCATGTCCCCCCCGAGGGGAGCTTTCTTT CASMSPPRGAFF
. TRBJ1-4 TRBV6-5 . TGTGCCAGCAGCCTAGCCCTCACAGAGGGAAAACTGTTTTTT CASSLALTEGKLFF
. TRBJ2-3 TRBV10-3 . TGTGCCATCATAGCTCACAAGGGGCGTAGCACAGATACGCAGTATTTT CAIIAHKGRSTDTQYF
. TRBJ1-5 TRBV5-5 . TGTGCCAGCAGCTTTGGCGGGGGCTGGAGCAATCAGCCCCAGCATTTT CASSFGGGWSNQPQHF
. TRBJ2-7 TRBV11-2 . TGTGCCAGCAGCTCAAGTGGCTACGAGCAGTACTTC CASSSSGYEQYF
. TRBJ1-1 TRBV6-4 TRBD1 TGTGCCGGTGACAGGGGATGGAACACTGAAGCTTTCTTT CAGDRGWNTEAFF
. TRBJ1-1 TRBV10-3 . TGTGCCATCAGCGGGAGAAGGGGGAACACTGAAGCTTTCTTT CAISGRRGNTEAFF
. TRBJ1-1 TRBV23-1 . TGCGCCAGCAGTCTCCGGGGGGTCGGCCATGGACTGAACACTGAAGCTTTCTTT CASSLRGVGHGLNTEAFF
. TRBJ1-1 TRBV18 . TGTGCCAGCTCACCAAGCCCAGCGGGGAGGGGCACTGAAGCTTTCTTT CASSPSPAGRGTEAFF
few TRBJ1-2 TRBV4-1 TRBD1 TGCGCCAGCAGCCAAGCAACCACAGGGGGACGGAACTATGGCTACACCTTC CASSQATTGGRNYGYTF
. TRBJ2-5 TRBV2 . TGTGCCAGCCAGCTCTCGGGGGCGGAGACCCAGTACTTC CASQLSGAETQYF
. TRBJ1-5 TRBV19 . TGTGCCAGTAGTATTTGGCAGGCCGATCAGCCCCAGCATTTT CASSIWQADQPQHF
. TRBJ2-5 TRBV15 . TGTGCCACCAGCAGAGCCCATGAGACCCAGTACTTC CATSRAHETQYF
few TRBJ1-2 TRBV19 . TGTGCCAGTAGTATCTCGAGGTCGACTAACTATGGCTACACCTTC CASSISRSTNYGYTF
. TRBJ2-2 TRBV18 . TGTGCCAGCTCACCACCGGAGGTCGGAACGAACACCGGGGAGCTGTTTTTT CASSPPEVGTNTGELFF
. TRBJ2-7 TRBV7-9 TRBD1 TGTGCCAGCAGCTTAGGGCAGGGGGTGAACTACGAGCAGTACTTC CASSLGQGVNYEQYF
. TRBJ2-1 TRBV5-1 . TGCGCCAGCAGCTTGAACAATGAGCAGTTCTTC CASSLNNEQFF
. TRBJ1-2 TRBV19 . TGTGCCAGTAGTATACCGCTTGCAACGGAAGGCTACACCTTC CASSIPLATEGYTF
. TRBJ2-6 TRBV18 TRBD1 TGTGCCAGCTCACCACGACAGGGGCCATCCTCTGGGGCCAACGTCCTGACTTTC CASSPRQGPSSGANVLTF
. TRBJ2-7 TRBV15 TRBD1 TGTGCCACCAGCCGTACAGGGGCCCTCTCCTACGAGCAGTACTTC CATSRTGALSYEQYF
. TRBJ2-7 TRBV5-1 . TGCGCCAGCAGCCGGTCGACGGGACGGTCCTACGAGCAGTACTTC CASSRSTGRSYEQYF
. TRBJ2-1 TRBV5-1 TRBD2 TGCGCCAGCAGCTTGGGGGCTAGCGGGGCATACAATGAGCAGTTCTTC CASSLGASGAYNEQFF
. TRBJ1-2 TRBV6-6 . TGTGCCAGCAGTCGGGACGCTAACTTTGGGTACACCTTC CASSRDANFGYTF
. TRBJ2-2 TRBV6-5 . TGTGCCAGCAGTGGGGGGCTGAACACCGGGGAGCTGTTTTTT CASSGGLNTGELFF
many TRBJ1-1 TRBV6-6 TRBD1 TGTGCCAGCAGTCCGACGACAGGGGGCACTGAAGCTTTCTTT CASSPTTGGTEAFF
. TRBJ2-5 TRBV11-2 . TGTGCCAGCAGGCGACAGCAACAAGAGACCCAGTACTTC CASRRQQQETQYF
few TRBJ1-2 TRBV18 . TGTGCCAGCTCACCGTCCGGGACGGCAGCTAACTATGGCTACACCTTC CASSPSGTAANYGYTF
once TRBJ2-1 TRBV14 TRBD1 TGTGCCAGCAGTTACACAGGGGGCTCCTACAATGAGCAGTTCTTC CASSYTGGSYNEQFF
. TRBJ1-1 TRBV11-2 . TGTGCCAGCAGGGGTGGAGGGGCTGAAGCTTTCTTT CASRGGGAEAFF
. TRBJ2-7 TRBV5-1 TRBD2 TGCGCCAGCAGCTTGGGTGGTAGCGGGGGTCTCTACGAGCAGTACTTC CASSLGGSGGLYEQYF
. TRBJ1-1 TRBV2 TRBD1 TGTGCCAGCAGTGACCAGGGGGCCCCGAACACTGAAGCTTTCTTT CASSDQGAPNTEAFF
. TRBJ2-7 TRBV15 . TGTGCCACCAGCAGGGGAAGGGGTCTTCCCTACGAGCAGTACTTC CATSRGRGLPYEQYF